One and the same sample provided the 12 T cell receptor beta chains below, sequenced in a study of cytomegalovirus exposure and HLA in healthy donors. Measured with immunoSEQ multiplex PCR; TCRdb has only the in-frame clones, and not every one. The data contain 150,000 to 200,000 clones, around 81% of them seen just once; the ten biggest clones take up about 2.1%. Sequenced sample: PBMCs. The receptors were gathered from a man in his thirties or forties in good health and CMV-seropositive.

The CDR3 nucleotides read TGTGCCAGCAGTTCTCTCAACACAGGGAAGCCCCAGCATTTT. It yields the protein CASSSLNTGKPQHF. V is TRBV27 and J is TRBJ1-5; D is possibly TRBD1 (6 bases). In germline, CDR1 is MNHEY, CDR2 SMNVEV (reference sequence). This CDR3 has 14 amino acids. V was trimmed by 4 bases and J by 8 bases, leaving 15 bases between them.

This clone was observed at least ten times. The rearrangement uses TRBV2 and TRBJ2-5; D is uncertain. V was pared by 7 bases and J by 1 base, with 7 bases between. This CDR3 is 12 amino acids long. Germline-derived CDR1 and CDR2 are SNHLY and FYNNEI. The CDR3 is CASNEFQETQYF. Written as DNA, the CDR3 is TGTGCCAGCAACGAGTTCCAAGAGACCCAGTACTTC. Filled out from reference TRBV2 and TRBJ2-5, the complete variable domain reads EPEVTQTPSHQVTQMGQEVILRCVPISNHLYFYWYRQILGQKVEFLVSFYNNEISEKSEIFDDQFSVERPDGSNFTLKIRSTKLEDSAMYFCASNEFQETQYFGPGTRLLVL.

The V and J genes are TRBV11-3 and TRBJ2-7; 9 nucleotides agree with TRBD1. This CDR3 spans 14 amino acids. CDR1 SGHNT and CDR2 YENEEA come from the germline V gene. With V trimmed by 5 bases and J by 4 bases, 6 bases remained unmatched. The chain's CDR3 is CASSPGTGPYEQYF. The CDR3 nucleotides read TGTGCCAGCAGCCCAGGGACAGGGCCTTACGAGCAGTACTTC. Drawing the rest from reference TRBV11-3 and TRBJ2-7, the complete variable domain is EAGVVQSPRYKIIEKKQPVAFWCNPISGHNTLYWYLQNLGQGPELLIRYENEEAVDDSQLPKDRFSAERLKGVDSTLKIQPAELGDSAVYLCASSPGTGPYEQYFGPGTRLTVT.

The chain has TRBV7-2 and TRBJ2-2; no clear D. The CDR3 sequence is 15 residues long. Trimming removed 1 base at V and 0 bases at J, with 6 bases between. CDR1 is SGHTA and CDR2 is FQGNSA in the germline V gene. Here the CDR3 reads CASSLVLSNTGELFF. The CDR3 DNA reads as TGTGCCAGCAGCTTAGTACTTTCGAACACCGGGGAGCTGTTTTTT.

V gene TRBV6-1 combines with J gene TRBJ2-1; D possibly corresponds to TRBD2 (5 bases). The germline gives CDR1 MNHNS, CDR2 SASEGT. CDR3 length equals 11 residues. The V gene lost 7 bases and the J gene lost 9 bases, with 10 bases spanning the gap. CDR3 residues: CASKATTEQFF. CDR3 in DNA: TGTGCCAGCAAGGCGACTACTGAGCAGTTCTTC.

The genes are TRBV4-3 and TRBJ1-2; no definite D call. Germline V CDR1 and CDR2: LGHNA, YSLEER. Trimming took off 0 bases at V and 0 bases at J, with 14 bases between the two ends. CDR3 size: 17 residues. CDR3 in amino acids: CASSQDRTALTNYGYTF. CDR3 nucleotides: TGCGCCAGCAGCCAAGATCGCACAGCCCTAACTAACTATGGCTACACCTTC.

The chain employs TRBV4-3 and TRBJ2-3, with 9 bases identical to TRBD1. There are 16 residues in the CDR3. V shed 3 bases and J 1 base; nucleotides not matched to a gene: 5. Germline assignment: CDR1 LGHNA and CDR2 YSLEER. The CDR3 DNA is TGCGCCAGCAGCCACCAACGGGACAGGGGCACAGATACGCAGTATTTT. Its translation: CASSHQRDRGTDTQYF.

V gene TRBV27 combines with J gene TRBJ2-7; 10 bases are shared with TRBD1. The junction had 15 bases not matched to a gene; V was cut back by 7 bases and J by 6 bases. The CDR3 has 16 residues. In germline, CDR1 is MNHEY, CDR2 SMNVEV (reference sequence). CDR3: CASNNLPGTGVSEQYF. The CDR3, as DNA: TGTGCCAGCAACAACCTCCCCGGGACAGGGGTGAGCGAGCAGTACTTC.

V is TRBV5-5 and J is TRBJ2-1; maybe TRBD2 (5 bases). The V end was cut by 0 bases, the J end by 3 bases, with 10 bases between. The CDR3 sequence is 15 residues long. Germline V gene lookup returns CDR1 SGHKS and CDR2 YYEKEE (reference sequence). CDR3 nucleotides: TGTGCCAGCAGCTTGGTCGGAGAGGGCTACAATGAGCAGTTCTTC. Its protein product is CASSLVGEGYNEQFF.

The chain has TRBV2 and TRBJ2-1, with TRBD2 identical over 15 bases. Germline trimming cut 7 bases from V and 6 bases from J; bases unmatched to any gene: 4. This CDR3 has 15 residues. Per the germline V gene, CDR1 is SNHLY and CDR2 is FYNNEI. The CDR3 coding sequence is TGTGCCAGCACCCGGACTAGCGGGGGGGCCAATGAGCAGTTCTTC. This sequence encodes CASTRTSGGANEQFF. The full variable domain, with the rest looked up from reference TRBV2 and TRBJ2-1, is EPEVTQTPSHQVTQMGQEVILRCVPISNHLYFYWYRQILGQKVEFLVSFYNNEISEKSEIFDDQFSVERPDGSNFTLKIRSTKLEDSAMYFCASTRTSGGANEQFFGPGTRLTVL.

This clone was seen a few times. CDR3 coding DNA: TGTGCCAGTGTCCGTCAGACAGGGGTCAATGAGCAGTTCTTC. Its translation: CASVRQTGVNEQFF. The chain combines TRBV19 with TRBJ2-1, with 8 bases fitting TRBD1. The length of the CDR3 is 14 residues. V trimming: 8 bases; J trimming: 6 bases; junction bases outside the gene matches: 9. Germline CDR1 and CDR2: LNHDA and SQIVND (reference sequence). The full variable domain, its missing parts supplied by reference TRBV19 and TRBJ2-1, is DGGITQSPKYLFRKEGQNVTLSCEQNLNHDAMYWYRQDPGQGLRLIYYSQIVNDFQKGDIAEGYSVSREKKESFPLTVTSAQKNPTAFYLCASVRQTGVNEQFFGPGTRLTVL.

In nucleotides, the CDR3 is TGTGCCAGCAGCCGTCGGGACAGGTATTATGGCTACACCTTC. Encoded protein: CASSRRDRYYGYTF. The V call is TRBV13, the J call TRBJ1-2, with 8 bases matching TRBD1. V dropped 5 bases and J dropped 5; count of bases not matched to a gene: 7. This CDR3 comprises 14 residues. Germline CDR1 reads PRHDT; CDR2 reads FYEKMQ (reference sequence).